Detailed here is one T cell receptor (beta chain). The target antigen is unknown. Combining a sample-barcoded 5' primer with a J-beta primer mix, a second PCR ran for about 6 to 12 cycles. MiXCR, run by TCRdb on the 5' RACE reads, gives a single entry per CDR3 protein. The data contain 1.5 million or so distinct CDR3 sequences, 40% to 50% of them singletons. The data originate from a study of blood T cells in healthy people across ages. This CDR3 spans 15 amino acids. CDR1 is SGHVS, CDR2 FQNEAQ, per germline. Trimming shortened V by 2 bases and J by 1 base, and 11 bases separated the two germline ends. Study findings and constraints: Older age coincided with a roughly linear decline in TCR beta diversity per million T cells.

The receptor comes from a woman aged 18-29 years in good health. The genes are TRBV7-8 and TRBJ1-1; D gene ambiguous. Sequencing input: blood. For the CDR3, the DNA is TGTGCCAGCAGCTTAAGAAGGCTCCCGAACACTGAAGCTTTCTTT. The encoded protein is CASSLRRLPNTEAFF.